The 11 T cell receptor beta chains given below trace back to one sample, sequenced in a study of cytomegalovirus exposure and HLA in healthy donors. The PCR was carried out with 60 Vbeta primers and 13 Jbeta primers. The table came from immunoSEQ multiplex PCR; TCRdb's copy has only in-frame clones and leaves some out. The data hold some 200,000 clones, with roughly 83% observed a single time. The specimen was PBMCs. The origin of the receptors is a male donor in good health and CMV-seropositive.

The V and J genes are TRBV6-5 and TRBJ1-2, with TRBD1 matching over 9 bases. The length of the CDR3 is 13 residues. CDR1 is MNHEY and CDR2 is SVGAGI in the germline V gene. J lost 6 bases, V lost 4 bases, and 3 bases had no gene match. The chain's CDR3 is CASSLGQGDGYTF. As DNA, the CDR3 is TGTGCCAGCAGTTTGGGACAGGGTGATGGCTACACCTTC.

Worth noting for this clone: Distinct nucleotide sequences in the sample also encode this CDR3. The chain uses TRBV28 and TRBJ1-5; TRBD1 aligns across 8 bases. The germline V gene has CDR1 MDHEN and CDR2 SYDVKM. The CDR3 consists of 14 residues. Trimming took 6 bases from V and 1 from J; bases not matched to a gene: 2. CDR3 DNA: TGTGCCAGCAGCAGGACAGGGAGCAATCAGCCCCAGCATTTT. Protein: CASSRTGSNQPQHF.

J is TRBJ2-4 and V is TRBV28; D is undetermined. This CDR3 contains 16 residues. With 3 bases removed from V and 0 bases from J, the gap between germline ends came to 12 bases. Germline V gene lookup returns CDR1 MDHEN and CDR2 SYDVKM. The CDR3 here is CASSFPLSLAKNIQYF. The DNA of the CDR3 is TGTGCCAGCAGTTTCCCCCTGTCCCTAGCCAAAAACATTCAGTACTTC.

The V gene is TRBV12-5, the J gene TRBJ2-5; a possible D gene is TRBD1 (6 bases). Trimming left V 1 base short and J 0 bases short, with 6 bases between. The length of the CDR3 is 14 residues. From germline, CDR1 is LGHNT and CDR2 FRNRAP. The CDR3: CASGLDRDQETQYF. DNA for the CDR3: TGTGCTAGTGGTTTGGACAGGGACCAAGAGACCCAGTACTTC.

The CDR3 DNA reads TGTGCCAGCAGTTACGGTGGGACAGGGGACGGGGAGCAGTTCTTC. As protein: CASSYGGTGDGEQFF. The J gene is TRBJ2-1, the V gene TRBV6-5; the match to TRBD1 covers 10 bases. Trimming cost V 2 bases and J 10 bases; bases outside gene matches: 8. The germline V gene has CDR1 MNHEY and CDR2 SVGAGI. CDR3 length equals 15 residues.

This chain joins TRBV18 and TRBJ2-1, with unresolved D. The CDR3 extends over 14 amino acids. The germline V gene encodes CDR1 KGHSH and CDR2 LQKENI. Trimming pared 0 bases from V and 5 bases from J, leaving 8 bases between. CDR3 sequence (DNA): TGTGCCAGCTCACCACCTAGTCGAAACAATGAGCAGTTCTTC. Encoded protein: CASSPPSRNNEQFF. The entire variable domain, with the rest obtained from reference TRBV18 and TRBJ2-1, is as follows: NAGVMQNPRHLVRRRGQEARLRCSPMKGHSHVYWYRQLPEEGLKFMVYLQKENIIDESGMPKERFSAEFPKEGPSILRIQQVVRGDSAAYFCASSPPSRNNEQFFGPGTRLTVL.

The chain couples TRBV6-1 to TRBJ2-5, with a tentative D call TRBD1 (6 bases). TRBJ2-7 matches the DNA end more closely, so the J call is doubtful. Germline-derived CDR1 and CDR2 are MNHNS and SASEGT. The CDR3 has 14 residues. This chain's CDR3 is CASRFAQGRIEQYF. The CDR3 DNA follows: TGTGCCAGCAGATTCGCTCAGGGGCGCATCGAGCAGTACTTC.

This chain links TRBV27 with TRBJ1-5, with D perhaps matching TRBD1 (6 bases). The CDR3 consists of 15 residues. Germline V lookup: CDR1 MNHEY, CDR2 SMNVEV (reference sequence). The ends were cut back, 3 bases at V and 4 bases at J, with 13 bases in the middle. The CDR3 DNA is TGTGCCAGCAGTTTTGCTGGGACATCGAATCAGCCCCAGCATTTT. Translation: CASSFAGTSNQPQHF.

The genes are TRBV5-1 and TRBJ1-1; 11 nucleotides agree with TRBD1. Trimming took 3 bases from V and 3 from J; bases not matched to a gene: 4. CDR3 length: 15 residues. The germline V gene has CDR1 SGHRS and CDR2 YFSETQ. In DNA form, the CDR3 reads TGCGCCAGCAGCTCCGGACAGGGGGCTGACACTGAAGCTTTCTTT. Protein: CASSSGQGADTEAFF.

This chain connects TRBV29-1 to TRBJ1-3; D ambiguous. This CDR3 has 12 amino acids. Trimming removed 7 bases at V and 0 bases at J, with 7 bases between. Germline V gene sequence: CDR1 SQVTM, CDR2 ANQGSEA. As DNA, the CDR3 is TGCAGCGGAGGCGACTCTGGAAACACCATATATTTT. Amino acids: CSGGDSGNTIYF.

The rearrangement links TRBV7-2 to TRBJ2-7, with D perhaps TRBD1 (6 bases). V lost 5 bases to trimming and J lost 2 bases, with 13 bases between them. Germline values: CDR1 SGHTA, CDR2 FQGNSA. The CDR3 loop spans 14 amino acids. In DNA form, the CDR3 reads TGTGCCAGCAGCCCAGGGGCAGGGGCCTACGAGCAGTACTTC. It is translated as CASSPGAGAYEQYF.